The next 4 T cell receptor beta chains were all read from a single sample in a study of blood T cell repertoires in COVID-19. Some clones are missing from TCRdb's copy, which holds only in-frame ones; the method was immunoSEQ multiplex PCR. The profile shows tens of thousands of clones, 75% to 85% of them singletons. The sample taken for sequencing was peripheral blood. The receptors here all came from a woman of 80 years or more with acute or convalescent COVID-19.

The CDR3 nucleotides read TGTGCCACCAGCAGGATGGACTCGCCGCCCACAGATACGCAGTATTTT. As protein: CATSRMDSPPTDTQYF. The chain couples TRBV15 to TRBJ2-3; TRBD2 is a possible D gene (5 bases). Germline V gene sequence: CDR1 LNHNV, CDR2 YYDKDF (reference sequence). Trimming pared 3 bases from V and 2 bases from J, leaving 15 bases between. The length of the CDR3 is 16 residues.

The CDR3 reads CSVEEAGGGLQAFF. In nucleotides, the CDR3 is TGCAGCGTTGAAGAAGCCGGTGGCGGGCTCCAAGCTTTCTTT. This sequence joins TRBV29-1 and TRBJ1-1; D gene uncertain. CDR3 length: 14 residues. The V gene's germline CDR1 is SQVTM and CDR2 ANQGSEA. Deletions cut 0 bases from V and 9 bases from J, with 17 bases between.

The V call is TRBV10-3, the J call TRBJ2-7; TRBD1 agrees at 10 bases. CDR1 is ENHRY and CDR2 is SYGVKD in the germline V gene. The CDR3 runs 15 residues. Trimming at V came to 3 bases and at J to 2 bases, leaving 4 bases not matched to a gene. The CDR3 region has the DNA TGTGCCATCAGTGACAGGGACAGGGGAACCTACGAGCAGTACTTC. It codes for CAISDRDRGTYEQYF.

This chain uses TRBV11-3 with TRBJ2-2, with TRBD1 identical over 9 bases. In germline, CDR1 is SGHNT, CDR2 YENEEA. V lost 5 bases, J lost 6 bases, and 7 bases stayed unmatched. This CDR3 is 15 amino acids long. The CDR3 loop reads CASSGPGQGAGELFF. For the CDR3, the DNA is TGTGCCAGCAGCGGACCGGGACAGGGAGCCGGGGAGCTGTTTTTT.